This TCR beta chain was sequenced in a study of blood T cell repertoires in COVID-19. Study-level background: T cells, B-cell-depleted T cells, or PBMCs provided the cDNA or gDNA that served as material.

The germline CDR1 and CDR2 sequences are KGHDR and SFDVKD. V was pared by 4 bases and J by 3 bases, with 10 bases of the junction left unmatched. The CDR3 runs to 17 residues. Clones were sequenced by immunoSEQ multiplex PCR, and TCRdb holds only the in-frame ones, with some missing. The sample gives about 230,000 clones, 75% to 90% of which show up once; 27% is in the top ten. Material: peripheral blood. The receptor was isolated from a man aged 35-49 years with acute or convalescent COVID-19. The V call is TRBV24-1, the J call TRBJ2-3; TRBD1 agrees at 9 bases. CDR3 nucleotides: TGTGCCACCAGTGACCCGGGAACAGGGGGCAGGACAGATACGCAGTATTTT. It translates to CATSDPGTGGRTDTQYF.